A selection of T cell receptor beta chains follows, all from one sample in a study of graft-versus-host responses after intestinal transplantation. Sequenced by immunoSEQ multiplex PCR; TCRdb stores in-frame clones only, minus some. Of about 120,000 clones in the sample, about 95% were seen once. No antigen is known for these receptors. The sequencing used unstimulated CD8+ T cells sorted from spleen or lymph node cells, collected before intestinal transplant. These receptors were taken from a human donor who received an intestinal transplant. CDR3s include the opening cysteine and the closing phenylalanine or tryptophan. A D gene is named only where the DNA matches it firmly. Only part of the rows carry a size: once, few, many, or a class if the clone is expanded.

d_call clone_size j_call v_call cdr3_length cdr3_aa cdr3_nt
TRBD2 NA TRBJ2-3 TRBV7-6 17 CASSLGLAGGSADTQYF TGTGCCAGCAGCTTAGGTCTAGCGGGAGGCAGTGCAGATACGCAGTATTTT
TRBD2 NA TRBJ2-2 TRBV27 16 CASSLSGEGRAGELFF TGTGCCAGCAGTTTATCGGGAGAAGGGAGGGCCGGGGAGCTGTTTTTT
NA few TRBJ2-5 TRBV19 15 CASSGVEAGQETQYF TGTGCCAGTAGTGGGGTAGAGGCGGGCCAAGAGACCCAGTACTTC
TRBD1 NA TRBJ1-5 TRBV30 12 CARGQGRQPQHF TGTGCCCGGGGACAGGGCAGGCAGCCCCAGCATTTT
TRBD2 NA TRBJ2-1 TRBV7-8 16 CASRPSGSSSYNEQFF TGTGCCAGCAGACCTAGCGGTTCAAGCTCCTACAATGAGCAGTTCTTC
TRBD1 NA TRBJ1-2 TRBV28 15 CASSQDRGLGYGYTF TGTGCCAGCAGCCAGGACAGGGGGCTAGGCTATGGCTACACCTTC
TRBD1 NA TRBJ2-7 TRBV5-1 13 CASSAWTGDEQYF TGCGCCAGCAGCGCGTGGACAGGGGACGAGCAGTACTTC
TRBD2 NA TRBJ2-1 TRBV6-6 15 CASSYGAGALNEQFF TGTGCCAGCAGTTACGGGGCGGGAGCACTCAATGAGCAGTTCTTC
TRBD2 NA TRBJ2-7 TRBV28 14 CASSLKAGAYEQYF TGTGCCAGCAGTTTAAAAGCGGGAGCCTACGAGCAGTACTTC
TRBD1 NA TRBJ2-6 TRBV5-1 19 CASSLERGQARSGANVLTF TGCGCCAGCAGCTTGGAAAGGGGACAGGCTAGGTCTGGGGCCAACGTCCTGACTTTC
NA NA TRBJ1-1 TRBV4-1 15 CASSQPSSGAPEAFF TGCGCCAGCAGCCAACCCTCATCAGGGGCGCCTGAAGCTTTCTTT
NA NA TRBJ1-3 TRBV28 17 CASSLFGSSWTGNTIYF TGTGCCAGCAGTTTATTTGGCAGTAGTTGGACTGGAAACACCATATATTTT
TRBD1 once TRBJ1-4 TRBV28 16 CASSLATGGTNEKLFF TGTGCCAGCAGTTTGGCTACAGGGGGAACTAATGAAAAACTGTTTTTT
TRBD1 NA TRBJ2-1 TRBV13 15 CASSSTGDSYNEQFF TGTGCCAGCAGCTCAACAGGGGACTCCTACAATGAGCAGTTCTTC
TRBD2 NA TRBJ2-1 TRBV15 16 CATSRQREGLDNEQFF TGTGCCACCAGCAGACAACGGGAGGGCCTGGACAATGAGCAGTTCTTC
NA NA TRBJ1-4 TRBV10-3 15 CAISESGGTDEKLFF TGTGCCATCAGTGAGTCAGGGGGAACGGATGAAAAACTGTTTTTT
NA NA TRBJ2-1 TRBV5-6 13 CASTSQQGNEQFF TGTGCCAGCACCTCCCAACAGGGCAATGAGCAGTTCTTC
NA NA TRBJ2-5 TRBV7-6 15 CASSFSRQGRETQYF TGTGCCAGCAGCTTTTCTCGGCAGGGCAGGGAGACCCAGTACTTC
NA NA TRBJ2-3 TRBV30 13 CAWSLDGPSPQYF TGTGCCTGGAGCCTGGACGGTCCCTCTCCGCAGTATTTT
NA NA TRBJ2-2 TRBV7-6 13 CASTLDRSGELFF TGTGCCAGCACCCTAGATAGAAGCGGGGAGCTGTTTTTT
NA NA TRBJ1-1 TRBV11-2 11 CASSLGVEAFF TGTGCCAGCAGCTTAGGTGTTGAAGCTTTCTTT
TRBD1 NA TRBJ2-1 TRBV5-8 13 CASSQGASDEQFF TGTGCCAGCAGTCAGGGGGCGTCGGATGAGCAGTTCTTC
TRBD1 NA TRBJ2-7 TRBV2 14 CASSARDSSYEQYF TGTGCCAGCAGTGCAAGGGACAGCTCCTACGAGCAGTACTTC
NA once TRBJ1-1 TRBV9 13 CASSVGSNTEAFF TGTGCCAGCAGCGTAGGGTCGAACACTGAAGCTTTCTTT
TRBD2 NA TRBJ2-1 TRBV5-1 16 CASSPRAGGSYNEQFF TGCGCCAGCAGCCCGCGGGCGGGAGGATCTTACAATGAGCAGTTCTTC
NA once TRBJ1-2 TRBV7-9 12 CASSSHRDGYTF TGTGCCAGCAGCTCTCACAGGGACGGCTACACCTTC
NA NA TRBJ1-4 TRBV4-2 14 CASSHRRGQEKLFF TGTGCCAGCAGCCATCGCCGGGGGCAGGAAAAACTGTTTTTT
NA NA TRBJ2-7 TRBV27 13 CASSLRGSYEQYF TGTGCCAGCAGTTTAAGGGGCTCCTACGAGCAGTACTTC
NA NA TRBJ2-7 TRBV29-1 15 CSVEDVVGDPYEQYF TGCAGCGTTGAAGATGTTGTGGGTGACCCCTACGAGCAGTACTTC
NA NA TRBJ2-2 TRBV15 16 CATSRELDVLTGELFF TGTGCCACCAGCAGAGAATTGGACGTTCTCACCGGGGAGCTGTTTTTT
NA NA TRBJ2-7 TRBV28 12 CASTKGKHEQYF TGTGCCAGCACCAAAGGAAAACACGAGCAGTACTTC
NA NA TRBJ1-2 TRBV4-2 12 CASSRGTGGYTF TGTGCCAGCAGCCGGGGAACGGGGGGCTACACCTTC
TRBD1 once TRBJ2-7 TRBV19 13 CASRETGVLEQYF TGTGCCAGTAGGGAGACAGGGGTCCTCGAGCAGTACTTC
NA NA TRBJ2-1 TRBV28 15 CASSLWGNPYNEQFF TGTGCCAGCAGTTTGTGGGGAAACCCCTACAATGAGCAGTTCTTC
NA NA TRBJ1-2 TRBV7-2 13 CASSSRYNYGYTF TGTGCCAGCAGCTCCCGTTATAACTATGGCTACACCTTC
TRBD2 once TRBJ2-7 TRBV5-5 14 CASSLAGAGYEQYF TGTGCCAGCAGCCTAGCGGGAGCGGGTTACGAGCAGTACTTC
TRBD2 NA TRBJ2-7 TRBV28 14 CASRLLAGGYEQYF TGTGCCAGCAGACTACTAGCGGGAGGTTACGAGCAGTACTTC
NA NA TRBJ1-2 TRBV11-3 14 CASSSTGRAHGYTF TGTGCCAGCAGCTCCACCGGCAGGGCACATGGCTACACCTTC
NA NA TRBJ1-5 TRBV28 14 CASSLIRYNQPQHF TGTGCCAGCAGTTTAATACGTTACAATCAGCCCCAGCATTTT
NA NA TRBJ2-1 TRBV9 16 CASSVGGTATYNEQFF TGTGCCAGCAGCGTCGGAGGGACAGCCACCTACAATGAGCAGTTCTTC
NA NA TRBJ1-1 TRBV7-9 14 CASSLRASDTEAFF TGTGCCAGCAGCCTGCGGGCAAGCGACACTGAAGCTTTCTTT
NA NA TRBJ2-1 TRBV4-1 15 CASSQYSDRANEQFF TGCGCCAGCAGCCAATACTCAGACCGAGCCAATGAGCAGTTCTTC
NA NA TRBJ2-7 TRBV30 13 CAWRAGASYEQYF TGTGCCTGGAGGGCAGGGGCGTCCTACGAGCAGTACTTC
NA NA TRBJ2-7 TRBV27 13 CASSFGVSYEQYF TGTGCCAGCAGTTTTGGGGTCTCCTACGAGCAGTACTTC
TRBD1 NA TRBJ2-4 TRBV5-1 19 CASSWKRRDRSLAKNIQYF TGCGCCAGCAGCTGGAAACGACGGGACAGATCCTTAGCCAAAAACATTCAGTACTTC
TRBD2 NA TRBJ2-4 TRBV28 18 CASSSLLTTSGIIGIQYF TGTGCCAGCAGTTCCCTTCTCACGACGAGCGGGATAATCGGCATTCAGTACTTC
TRBD1 once TRBJ2-5 TRBV9 14 CASSVGQAQETQYF TGTGCCAGCAGCGTCGGACAGGCGCAAGAGACCCAGTACTTC
NA NA TRBJ2-1 TRBV27 14 CASSLGSPVNEQFF TGTGCCAGCAGTTTGGGCAGTCCGGTAAATGAGCAGTTCTTC
TRBD1 NA TRBJ1-5 TRBV16 17 CASSQSGTGYSNQPQHF TGTGCCAGCAGCCAATCGGGGACAGGGTATAGCAATCAGCCCCAGCATTTT